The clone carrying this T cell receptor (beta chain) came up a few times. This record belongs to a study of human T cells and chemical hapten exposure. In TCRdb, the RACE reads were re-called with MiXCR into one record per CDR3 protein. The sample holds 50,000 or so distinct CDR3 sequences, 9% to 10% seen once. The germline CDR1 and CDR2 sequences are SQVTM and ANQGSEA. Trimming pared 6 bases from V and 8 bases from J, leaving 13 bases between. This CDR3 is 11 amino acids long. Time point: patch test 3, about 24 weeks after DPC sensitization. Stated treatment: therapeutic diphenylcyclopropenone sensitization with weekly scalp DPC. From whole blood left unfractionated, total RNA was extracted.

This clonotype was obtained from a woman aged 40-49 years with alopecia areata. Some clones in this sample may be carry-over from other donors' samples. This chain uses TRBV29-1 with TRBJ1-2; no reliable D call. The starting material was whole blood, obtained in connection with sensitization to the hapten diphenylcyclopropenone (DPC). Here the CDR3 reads CSVEHSPGYTF. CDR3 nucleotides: TGCAGCGTGGAGCACTCACCGGGCTACACCTTC.